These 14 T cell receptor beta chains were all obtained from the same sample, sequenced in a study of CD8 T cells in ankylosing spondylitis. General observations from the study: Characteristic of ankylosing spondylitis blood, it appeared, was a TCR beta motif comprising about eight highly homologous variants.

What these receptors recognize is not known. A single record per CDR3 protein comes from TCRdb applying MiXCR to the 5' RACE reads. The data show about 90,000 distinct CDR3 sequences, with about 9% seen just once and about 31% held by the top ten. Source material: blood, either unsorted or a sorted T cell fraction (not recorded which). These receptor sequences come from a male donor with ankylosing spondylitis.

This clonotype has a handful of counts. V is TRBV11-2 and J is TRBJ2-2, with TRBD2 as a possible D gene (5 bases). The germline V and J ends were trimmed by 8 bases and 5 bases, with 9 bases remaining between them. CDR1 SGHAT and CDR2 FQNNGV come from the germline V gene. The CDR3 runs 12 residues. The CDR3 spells CASEGGTGELFF. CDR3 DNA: TGTGCCAGCGAGGGTGGGACCGGGGAGCTGTTTTTT.

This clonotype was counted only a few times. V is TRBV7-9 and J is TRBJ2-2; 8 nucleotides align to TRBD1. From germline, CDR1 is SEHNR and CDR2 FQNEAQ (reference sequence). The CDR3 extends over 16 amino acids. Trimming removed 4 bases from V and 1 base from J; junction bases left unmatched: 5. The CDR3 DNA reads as TGTGCCAGCAGCTCAAACAGGGGGAGGAACACCGGGGAGCTGTTTTTT. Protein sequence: CASSSNRGRNTGELFF. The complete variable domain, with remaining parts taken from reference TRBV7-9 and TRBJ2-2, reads DTGVSQNPRHKITKRGQNVTFRCDPISEHNRLYWYRQTLGQGPEFLTYFQNEAQLEKSRLLSDRFSAERPKGSFSTLEIQRTEQGDSAMYLCASSSNRGRNTGELFFGEGSRLTVL.

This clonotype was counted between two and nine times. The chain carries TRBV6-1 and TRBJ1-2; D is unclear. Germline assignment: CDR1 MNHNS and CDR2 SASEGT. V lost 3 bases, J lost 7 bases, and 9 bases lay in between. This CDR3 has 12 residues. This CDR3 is CASSDSLSGYTF. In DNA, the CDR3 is TGTGCCAGCAGTGATAGCCTTAGTGGCTACACCTTC.

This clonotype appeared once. The CDR3 region is CASSPPSAGDMSSYNEQFF. The CDR3 DNA is TGCGCCAGCAGCCCTCCCTCGGCGGGAGACATGAGCTCCTACAATGAGCAGTTCTTC. The rearrangement uses TRBV4-1 and TRBJ2-1; 7 nucleotides match TRBD2. CDR3 length equals 19 residues. The V segment lost 4 bases and the J segment 0 bases; nucleotides outside the gene matches: 15. CDR1 and CDR2 from the germline V gene are MGHRA and YSYEKL.

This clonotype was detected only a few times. The CDR3 DNA sequence: TGTGCCAGCAGCGGCTCCCTAGCGGGCTCCTACAATGAGCAGTTCTTC. It translates to CASSGSLAGSYNEQFF. The chain has TRBV27 and TRBJ2-1, with 8 bases aligning to TRBD2. V dropped 6 bases and J dropped 0; count of bases not matched to a gene: 7. The CDR3 runs to 16 residues. The germline gives CDR1 MNHEY, CDR2 SMNVEV (reference sequence).

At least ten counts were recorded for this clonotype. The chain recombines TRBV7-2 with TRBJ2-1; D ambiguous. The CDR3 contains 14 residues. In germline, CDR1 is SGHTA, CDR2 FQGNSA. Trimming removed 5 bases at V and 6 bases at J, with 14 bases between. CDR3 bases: TGTGCCAGCAGCCTTTCCATAAATCTCAATGAGCAGTTCTTC. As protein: CASSLSINLNEQFF.

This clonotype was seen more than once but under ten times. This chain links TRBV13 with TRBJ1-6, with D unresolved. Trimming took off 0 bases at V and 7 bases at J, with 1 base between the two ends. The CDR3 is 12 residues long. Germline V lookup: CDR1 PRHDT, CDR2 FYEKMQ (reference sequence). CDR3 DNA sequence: TGTGCCAGCAGCTTAGGAAATTCACCCCTCCACTTT. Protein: CASSLGNSPLHF.

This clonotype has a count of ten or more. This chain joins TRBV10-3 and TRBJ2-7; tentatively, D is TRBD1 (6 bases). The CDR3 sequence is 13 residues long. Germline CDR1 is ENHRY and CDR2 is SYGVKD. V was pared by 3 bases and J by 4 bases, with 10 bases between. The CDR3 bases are TGTGCCATCAGTGATCCGGACAGTTACGAGCAGTACTTC. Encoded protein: CAISDPDSYEQYF.

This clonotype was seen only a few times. CDR3 in DNA: TGTGCCAGCAGCTTAGATCTCGGGACAGCGCTAGCCAAAAACATTCAGTACTTC. Its translation is CASSLDLGTALAKNIQYF. The chain combines TRBV11-2 with TRBJ2-4; 7 bases fit TRBD1. Germline loops: CDR1 SGHAT, CDR2 FQNNGV. V trimming: 0 bases; J trimming: 0 bases; junction bases outside the gene matches: 8. There are 18 residues in the CDR3.

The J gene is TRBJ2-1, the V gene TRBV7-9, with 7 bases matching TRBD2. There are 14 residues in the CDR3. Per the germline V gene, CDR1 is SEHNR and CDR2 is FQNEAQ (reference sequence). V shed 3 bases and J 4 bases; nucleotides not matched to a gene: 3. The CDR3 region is CASSFGDYYNEQFF. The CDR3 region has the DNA TGTGCCAGCAGCTTCGGGGACTATTACAATGAGCAGTTCTTC.

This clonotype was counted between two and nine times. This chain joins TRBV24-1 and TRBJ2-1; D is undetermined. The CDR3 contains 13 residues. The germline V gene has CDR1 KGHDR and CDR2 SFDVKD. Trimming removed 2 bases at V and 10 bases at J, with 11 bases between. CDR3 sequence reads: CATSDSRLKEQFF. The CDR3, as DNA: TGTGCCACCAGTGATTCCCGGCTGAAAGAGCAGTTCTTC.

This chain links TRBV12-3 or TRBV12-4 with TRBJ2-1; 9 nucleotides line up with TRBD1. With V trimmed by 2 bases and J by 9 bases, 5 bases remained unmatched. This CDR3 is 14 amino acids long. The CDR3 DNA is TGTGCCAGCAGTTTATGGGACAGGGTTGGTGAGCAGTTCTTC. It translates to CASSLWDRVGEQFF.

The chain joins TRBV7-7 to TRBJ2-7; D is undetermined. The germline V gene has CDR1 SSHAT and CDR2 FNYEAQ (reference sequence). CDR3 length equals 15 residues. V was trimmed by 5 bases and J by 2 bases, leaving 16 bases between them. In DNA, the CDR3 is TGTGCCAGCAGCGCACCCAGGATAGGAACCTACGAGCAGTACGTC. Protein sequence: CASSAPRIGTYEQYV.

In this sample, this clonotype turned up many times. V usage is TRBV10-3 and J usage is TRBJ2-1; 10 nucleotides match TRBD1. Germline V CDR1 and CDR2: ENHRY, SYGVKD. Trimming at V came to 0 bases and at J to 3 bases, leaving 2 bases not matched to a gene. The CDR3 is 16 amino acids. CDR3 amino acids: CAISESWTGGYNEQFF. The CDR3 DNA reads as TGTGCCATCAGTGAGTCATGGACAGGGGGCTACAATGAGCAGTTCTTC.